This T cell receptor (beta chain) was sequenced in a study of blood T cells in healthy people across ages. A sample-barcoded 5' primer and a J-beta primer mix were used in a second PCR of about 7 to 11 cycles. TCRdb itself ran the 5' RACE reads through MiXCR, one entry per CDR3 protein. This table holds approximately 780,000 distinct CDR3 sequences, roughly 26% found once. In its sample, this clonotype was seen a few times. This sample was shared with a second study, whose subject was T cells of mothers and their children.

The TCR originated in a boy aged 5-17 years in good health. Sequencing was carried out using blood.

The CDR3 coding sequence is TGTGCCAGCGGGTATCGGGACAGCTACGAGCAGTACTTC. The encoded protein is CASGYRDSYEQYF. V and J are TRBV2 and TRBJ2-7, with 7 nucleotides matching TRBD1. V trimming: 8 bases; J trimming: 3 bases; junction bases outside the gene matches: 7. CDR3 size: 13 residues. Germline lookup yields CDR1 SNHLY and CDR2 FYNNEI.